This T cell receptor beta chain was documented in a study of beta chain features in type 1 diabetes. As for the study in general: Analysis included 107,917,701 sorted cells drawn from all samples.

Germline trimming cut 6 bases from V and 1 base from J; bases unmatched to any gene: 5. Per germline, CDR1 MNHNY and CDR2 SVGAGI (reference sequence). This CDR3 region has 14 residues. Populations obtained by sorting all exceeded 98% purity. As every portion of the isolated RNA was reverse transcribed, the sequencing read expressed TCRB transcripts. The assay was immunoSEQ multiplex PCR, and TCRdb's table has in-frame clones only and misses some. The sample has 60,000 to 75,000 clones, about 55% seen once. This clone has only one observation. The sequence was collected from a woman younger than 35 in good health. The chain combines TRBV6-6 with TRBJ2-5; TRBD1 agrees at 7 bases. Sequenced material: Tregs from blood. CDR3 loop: CASRRGRLQETQYF. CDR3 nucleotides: TGTGCCAGCAGAAGGGGGCGACTCCAAGAGACCCAGTACTTC.